This T cell receptor (beta chain) comes out of a study of control samples from healthy donors and cancer patients. Trimming left V 0 bases short and J 4 bases short, with 11 bases between. Germline CDR1 is SGDLS and CDR2 is YYNGEE. The CDR3 length is 14 residues. Here immunoSEQ multiplex PCR was the method, and the copy in TCRdb shows in-frame clones only, minus some. The sample records more than 95,000 clones, about 89% being singletons. This sequence joins TRBV9 and TRBJ2-7; D possibly uses TRBD1 or TRBD2 (7 bases each). Sequencing used PBMCs. This TCR came from a man in his fifties or sixties with lung cancer. The DNA of the CDR3 is TGTGCCAGCAGCGTAGGGGAGGGGGCTTACGAGCAGTACTTC. Translating it yields CASSVGEGAYEQYF.